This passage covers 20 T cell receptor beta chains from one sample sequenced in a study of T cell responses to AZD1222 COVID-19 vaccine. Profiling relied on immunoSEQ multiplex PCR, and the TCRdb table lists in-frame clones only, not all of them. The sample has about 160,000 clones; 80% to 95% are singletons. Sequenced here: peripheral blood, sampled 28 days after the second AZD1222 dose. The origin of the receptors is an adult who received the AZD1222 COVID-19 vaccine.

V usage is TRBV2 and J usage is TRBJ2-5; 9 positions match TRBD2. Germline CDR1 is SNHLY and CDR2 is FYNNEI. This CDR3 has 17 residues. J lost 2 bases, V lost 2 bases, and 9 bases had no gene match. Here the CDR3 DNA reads TGTGCCAGCAGTGAAAGGATTCGAGCGGGAGGTCAAGAGACCCAGTACTTC. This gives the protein CASSERIRAGGQETQYF.

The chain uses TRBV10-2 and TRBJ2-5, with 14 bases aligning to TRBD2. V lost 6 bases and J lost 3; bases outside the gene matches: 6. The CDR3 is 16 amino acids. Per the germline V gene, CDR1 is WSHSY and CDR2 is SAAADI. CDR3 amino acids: CASSSGLAGGEETQYF. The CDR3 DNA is TGCGCCAGCAGCTCCGGACTAGCGGGAGGAGAAGAGACCCAGTACTTC.

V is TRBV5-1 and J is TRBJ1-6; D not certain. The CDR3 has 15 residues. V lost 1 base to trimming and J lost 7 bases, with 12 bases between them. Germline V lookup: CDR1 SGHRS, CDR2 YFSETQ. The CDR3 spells CASSLLTQGNSPLHF. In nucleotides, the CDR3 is TGCGCCAGCAGCTTGTTGACGCAAGGGAATTCACCCCTCCACTTT. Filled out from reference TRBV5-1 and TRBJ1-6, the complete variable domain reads KAGVTQTPRYLIKTRGQQVTLSCSPISGHRSVSWYQQTPGQGLQFLFEYFSETQRNKGNFPGRFSGRQFSNSRSEMNVSTLELGDSALYLCASSLLTQGNSPLHFGNGTRLTVT.

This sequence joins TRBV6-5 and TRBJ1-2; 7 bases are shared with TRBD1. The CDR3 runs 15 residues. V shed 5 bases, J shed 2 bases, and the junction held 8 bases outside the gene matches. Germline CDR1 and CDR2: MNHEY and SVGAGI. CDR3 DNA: TGTGCCAGCAGTAATACAGGGGACCTCAACTATGGCTACACCTTC. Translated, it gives CASSNTGDLNYGYTF.

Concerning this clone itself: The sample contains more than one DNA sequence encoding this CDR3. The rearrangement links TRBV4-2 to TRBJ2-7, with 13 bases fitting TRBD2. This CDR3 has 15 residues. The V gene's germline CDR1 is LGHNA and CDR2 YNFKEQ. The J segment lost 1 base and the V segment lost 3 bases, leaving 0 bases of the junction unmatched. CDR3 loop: CASSQGLAGSYEQYF. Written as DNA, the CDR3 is TGTGCCAGCAGCCAGGGACTAGCGGGGTCCTACGAGCAGTACTTC.

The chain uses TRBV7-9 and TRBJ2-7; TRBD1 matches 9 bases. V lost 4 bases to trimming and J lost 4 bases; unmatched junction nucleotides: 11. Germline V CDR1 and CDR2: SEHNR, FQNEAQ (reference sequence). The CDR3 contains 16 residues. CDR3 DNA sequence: TGTGCCAGCAGCTCGGCGTCAGGGACAGGGAAATACGAGCAGTACTTC. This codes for CASSSASGTGKYEQYF.

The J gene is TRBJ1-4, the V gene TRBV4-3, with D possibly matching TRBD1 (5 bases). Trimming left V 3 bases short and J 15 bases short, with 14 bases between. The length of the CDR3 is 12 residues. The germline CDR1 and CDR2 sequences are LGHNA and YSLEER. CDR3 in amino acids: CASSQGTGRVFF. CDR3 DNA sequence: TGCGCCAGCAGCCAGGGGACTGGAAGGGTGTTTTTT.

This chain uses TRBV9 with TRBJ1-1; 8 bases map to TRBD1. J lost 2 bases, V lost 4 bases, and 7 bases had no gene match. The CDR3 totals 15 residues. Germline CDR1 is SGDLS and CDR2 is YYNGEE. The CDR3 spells CASSPTGVTNTEAFF. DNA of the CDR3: TGTGCCAGCAGCCCGACAGGGGTAACTAACACTGAAGCTTTCTTT.

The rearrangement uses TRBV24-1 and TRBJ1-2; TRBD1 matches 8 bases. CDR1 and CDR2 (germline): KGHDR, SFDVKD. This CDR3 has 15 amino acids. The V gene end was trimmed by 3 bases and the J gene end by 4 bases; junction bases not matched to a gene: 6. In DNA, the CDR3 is TGTGCCACCAGTGATCCGGGACAGGACGTCTATGGCTACACCTTC. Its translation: CATSDPGQDVYGYTF.

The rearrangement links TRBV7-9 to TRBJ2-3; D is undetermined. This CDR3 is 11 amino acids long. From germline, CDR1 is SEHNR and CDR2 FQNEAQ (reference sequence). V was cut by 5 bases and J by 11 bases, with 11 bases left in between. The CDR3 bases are TGTGCCAGCAGCCCACCGCGGCAGCAGTATTTT. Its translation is CASSPPRQQYF.

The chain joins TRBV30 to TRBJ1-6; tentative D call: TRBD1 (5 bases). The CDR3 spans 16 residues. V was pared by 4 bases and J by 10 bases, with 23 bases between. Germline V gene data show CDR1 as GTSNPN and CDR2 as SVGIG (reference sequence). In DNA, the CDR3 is TGTGCCTGGACAGACCGCCCGGGGGGACGAGGCTCACCCCTCCACTTT. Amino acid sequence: CAWTDRPGGRGSPLHF. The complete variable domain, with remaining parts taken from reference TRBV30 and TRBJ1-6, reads SQTIHQWPATLVQPVGSPLSLECTVEGTSNPNLYWYRQAAGRGLQLLFYSVGIGQISSEVPQNLSASRPQDRQFILSSKKLLLSDSGFYLCAWTDRPGGRGSPLHFGNGTRLTVT.

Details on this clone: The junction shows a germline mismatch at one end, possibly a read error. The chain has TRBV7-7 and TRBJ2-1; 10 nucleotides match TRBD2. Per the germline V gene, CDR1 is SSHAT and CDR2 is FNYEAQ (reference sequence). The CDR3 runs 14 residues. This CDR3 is CASSPSGSRNEQFF. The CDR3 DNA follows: TGTGCTAGCAGCCCTAGCGGGAGTAGGAATGAGCAGTTCTTC. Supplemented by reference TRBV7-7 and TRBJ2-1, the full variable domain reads GAGVSQSPRYKVTKRGQDVTLRCDPISSHATLYWYQQALGQGPEFLTYFNYEAQPDKSGLPSDRFSAERPEGSISTLTIQRTEQRDSAMYRCASSPSGSRNEQFFGPGTRLTVL.

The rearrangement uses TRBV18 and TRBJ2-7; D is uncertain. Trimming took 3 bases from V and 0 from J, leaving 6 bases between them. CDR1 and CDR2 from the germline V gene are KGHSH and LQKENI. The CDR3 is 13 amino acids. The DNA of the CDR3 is TGTGCCAGCTCACCCTCCAGCTCCTACGAGCAGTACTTC. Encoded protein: CASSPSSSYEQYF.

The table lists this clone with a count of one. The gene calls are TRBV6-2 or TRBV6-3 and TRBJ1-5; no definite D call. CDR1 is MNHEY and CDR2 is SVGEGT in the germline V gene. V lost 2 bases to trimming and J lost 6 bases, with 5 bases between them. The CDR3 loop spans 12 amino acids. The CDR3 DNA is TGTGCCAGCAGTTACCCTGCTCAGCCCCAGCATTTT. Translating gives CASSYPAQPQHF.

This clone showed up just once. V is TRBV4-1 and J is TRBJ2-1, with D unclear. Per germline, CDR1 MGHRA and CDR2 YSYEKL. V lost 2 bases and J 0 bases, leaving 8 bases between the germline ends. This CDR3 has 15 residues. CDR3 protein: CASSQSISSYNEQFF. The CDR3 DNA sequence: TGCGCCAGCAGCCAATCCATAAGCTCCTACAATGAGCAGTTCTTC.

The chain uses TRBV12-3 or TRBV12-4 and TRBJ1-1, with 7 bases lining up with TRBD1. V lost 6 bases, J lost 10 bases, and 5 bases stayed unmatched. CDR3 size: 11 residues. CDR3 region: CASRGQLGAFF. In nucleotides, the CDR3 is TGTGCCAGCAGGGGACAGCTCGGAGCTTTCTTT.

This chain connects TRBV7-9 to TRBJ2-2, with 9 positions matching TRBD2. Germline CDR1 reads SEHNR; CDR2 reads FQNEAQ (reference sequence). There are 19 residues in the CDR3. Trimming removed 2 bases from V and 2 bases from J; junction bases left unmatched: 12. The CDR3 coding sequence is TGTGCCAGCAGCTTAATGTTTGGGCTAGCGGGGAAAAACACCGGGGAGCTGTTTTTT. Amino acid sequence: CASSLMFGLAGKNTGELFF.

CDR3 protein: CASSPRWSSSYEQYF. The CDR3 region has the DNA TGTGCCAGCAGCCCCAGGTGGTCTAGCTCCTACGAGCAGTACTTC. This chain links TRBV7-9 with TRBJ2-7; D is unclear. The CDR3 loop spans 15 amino acids. Germline assignment: CDR1 SEHNR and CDR2 FQNEAQ (reference sequence). The V gene lost 5 bases and the J gene lost 0 bases, with 14 bases spanning the gap. The variable domain in full, with the rest retrieved from reference TRBV7-9 and TRBJ2-7, is DTGVSQNPRHKITKRGQNVTFRCDPISEHNRLYWYRQTLGQGPEFLTYFQNEAQLEKSRLLSDRFSAERPKGSFSTLEIQRTEQGDSAMYLCASSPRWSSSYEQYFGPGTRLTVT.

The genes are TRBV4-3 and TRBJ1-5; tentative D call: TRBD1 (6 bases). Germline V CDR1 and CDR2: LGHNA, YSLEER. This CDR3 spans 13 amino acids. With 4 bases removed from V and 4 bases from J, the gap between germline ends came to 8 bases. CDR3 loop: CASSRTGNQPQHF. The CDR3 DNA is TGCGCCAGCAGCCGTACAGGGAATCAGCCCCAGCATTTT.

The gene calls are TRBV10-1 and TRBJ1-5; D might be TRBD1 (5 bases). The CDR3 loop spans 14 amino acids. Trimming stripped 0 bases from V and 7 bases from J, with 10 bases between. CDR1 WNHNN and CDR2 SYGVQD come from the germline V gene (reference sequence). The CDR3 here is CASSESGVHQPQHF. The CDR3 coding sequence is TGCGCCAGCAGTGAGTCAGGGGTGCACCAGCCCCAGCATTTT.